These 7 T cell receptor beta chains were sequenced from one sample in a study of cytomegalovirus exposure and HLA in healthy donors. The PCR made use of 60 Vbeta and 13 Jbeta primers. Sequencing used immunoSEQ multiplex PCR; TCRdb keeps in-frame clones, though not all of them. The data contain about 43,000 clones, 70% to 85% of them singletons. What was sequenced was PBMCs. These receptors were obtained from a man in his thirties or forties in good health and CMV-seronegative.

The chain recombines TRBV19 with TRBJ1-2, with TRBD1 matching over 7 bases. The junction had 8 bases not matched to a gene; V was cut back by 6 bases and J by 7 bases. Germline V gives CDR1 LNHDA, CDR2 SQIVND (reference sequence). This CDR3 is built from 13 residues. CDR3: CASSIRDRSGYTF. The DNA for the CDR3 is TGTGCCAGTAGCATCCGGGACAGAAGTGGCTACACCTTC.

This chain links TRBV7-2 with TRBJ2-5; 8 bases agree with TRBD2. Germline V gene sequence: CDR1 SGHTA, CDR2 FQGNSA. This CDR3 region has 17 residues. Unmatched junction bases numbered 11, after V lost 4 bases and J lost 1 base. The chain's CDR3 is CASSSGRLAGFQETQYF. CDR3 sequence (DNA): TGTGCCAGCAGCTCGGGGCGGCTAGCGGGCTTCCAAGAGACCCAGTACTTC.

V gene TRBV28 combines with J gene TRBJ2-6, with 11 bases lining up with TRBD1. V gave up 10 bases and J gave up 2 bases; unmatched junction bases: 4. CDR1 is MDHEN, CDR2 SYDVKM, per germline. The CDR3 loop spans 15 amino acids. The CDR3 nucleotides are TGTGCCACGGGACAGGGGGGCGCTGGGGCCAACGTCCTGACTTTC. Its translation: CATGQGGAGANVLTF.

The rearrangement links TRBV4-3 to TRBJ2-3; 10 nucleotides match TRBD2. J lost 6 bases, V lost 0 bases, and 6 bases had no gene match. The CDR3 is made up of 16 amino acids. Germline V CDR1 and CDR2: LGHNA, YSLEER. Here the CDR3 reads CASSQDLAGVGDTQYF. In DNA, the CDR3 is TGCGCCAGCAGCCAAGATCTAGCGGGAGTTGGTGATACGCAGTATTTT.

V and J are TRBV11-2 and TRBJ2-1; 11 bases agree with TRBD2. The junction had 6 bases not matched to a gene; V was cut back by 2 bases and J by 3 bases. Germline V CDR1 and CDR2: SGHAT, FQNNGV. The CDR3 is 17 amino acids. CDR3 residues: CASSLLTSGMLYNEQFF. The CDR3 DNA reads TGTGCCAGCAGCTTATTGACTAGCGGGATGCTCTACAATGAGCAGTTCTTC.

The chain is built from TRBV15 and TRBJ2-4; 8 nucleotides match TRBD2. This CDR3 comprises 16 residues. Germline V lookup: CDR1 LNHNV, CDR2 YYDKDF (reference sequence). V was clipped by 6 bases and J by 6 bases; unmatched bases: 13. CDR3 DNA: TGTGCCACCAGTCCGACTAGCGCGCTCGGACGAAACATTCAGTACTTC. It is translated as CATSPTSALGRNIQYF.

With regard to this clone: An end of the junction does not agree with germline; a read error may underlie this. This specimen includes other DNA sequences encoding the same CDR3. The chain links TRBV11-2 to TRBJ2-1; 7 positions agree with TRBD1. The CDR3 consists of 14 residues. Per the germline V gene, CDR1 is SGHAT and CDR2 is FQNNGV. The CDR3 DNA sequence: TGTGCCAGCAGCTTCCGGGGACAGTCTTCCCTCGGGGTCTTC. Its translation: CASSFRGQSSLGVF.